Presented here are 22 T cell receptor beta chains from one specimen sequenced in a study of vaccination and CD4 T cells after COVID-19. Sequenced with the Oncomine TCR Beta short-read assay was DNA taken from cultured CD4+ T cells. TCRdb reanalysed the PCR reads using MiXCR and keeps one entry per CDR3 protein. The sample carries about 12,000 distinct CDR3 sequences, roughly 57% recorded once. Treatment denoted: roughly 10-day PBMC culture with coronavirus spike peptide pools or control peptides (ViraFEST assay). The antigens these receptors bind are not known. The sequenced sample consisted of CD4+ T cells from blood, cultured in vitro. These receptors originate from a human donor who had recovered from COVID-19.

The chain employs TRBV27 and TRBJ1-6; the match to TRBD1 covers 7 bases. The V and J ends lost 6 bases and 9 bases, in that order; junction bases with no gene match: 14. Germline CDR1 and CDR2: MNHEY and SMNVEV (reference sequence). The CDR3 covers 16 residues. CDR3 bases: TGTGCCAGCAGCCCCGACAGGGCCAGTGGAAGTTCACCCCTCCACTTT. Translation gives CASSPDRASGSSPLHF.

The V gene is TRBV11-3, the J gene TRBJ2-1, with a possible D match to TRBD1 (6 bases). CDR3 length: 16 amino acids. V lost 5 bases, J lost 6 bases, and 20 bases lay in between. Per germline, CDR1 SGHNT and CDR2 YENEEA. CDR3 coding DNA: TGTGCCAGCAGCGGAAACAGGGCGTCGTTTACCAATGAGCAGTTCTTC. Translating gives CASSGNRASFTNEQFF.

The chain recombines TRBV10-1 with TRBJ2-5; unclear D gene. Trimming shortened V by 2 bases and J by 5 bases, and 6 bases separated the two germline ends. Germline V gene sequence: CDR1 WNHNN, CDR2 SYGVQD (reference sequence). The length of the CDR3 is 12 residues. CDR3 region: CASSETMETQYF. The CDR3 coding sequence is TGCGCCAGCAGTGAGACGATGGAGACCCAGTACTTC.

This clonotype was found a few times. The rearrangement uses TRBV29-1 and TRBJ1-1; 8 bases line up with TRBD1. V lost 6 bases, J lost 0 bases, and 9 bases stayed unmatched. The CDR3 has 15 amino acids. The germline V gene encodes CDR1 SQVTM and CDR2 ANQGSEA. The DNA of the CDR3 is TGCAGCGTGTTTCGACAGGGGAGTTTGAACACTGAAGCTTTCTTT. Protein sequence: CSVFRQGSLNTEAFF.

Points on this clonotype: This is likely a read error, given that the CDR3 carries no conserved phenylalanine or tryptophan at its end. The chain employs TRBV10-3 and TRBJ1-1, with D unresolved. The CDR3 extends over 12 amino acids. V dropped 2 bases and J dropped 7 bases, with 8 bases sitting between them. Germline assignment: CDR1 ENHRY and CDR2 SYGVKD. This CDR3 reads CAISEGLIEAFL. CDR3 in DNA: TGTGCCATCAGTGAGGGACTGATTGAAGCTTTCCTT.

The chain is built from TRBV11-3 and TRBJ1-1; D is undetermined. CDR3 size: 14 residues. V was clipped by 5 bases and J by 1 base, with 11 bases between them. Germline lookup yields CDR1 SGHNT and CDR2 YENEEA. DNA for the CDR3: TGTGCCAGCAGCCTTGGACCAGCGAACACTGAAGCTTTCTTT. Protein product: CASSLGPANTEAFF.

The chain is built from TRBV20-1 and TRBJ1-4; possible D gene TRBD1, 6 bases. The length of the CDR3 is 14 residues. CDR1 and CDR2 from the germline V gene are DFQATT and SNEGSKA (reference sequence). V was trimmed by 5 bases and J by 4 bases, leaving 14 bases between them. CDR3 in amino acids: CSAPTQGHNEKLFF. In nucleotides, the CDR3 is TGCAGTGCTCCTACTCAGGGGCATAATGAAAAACTGTTTTTT.

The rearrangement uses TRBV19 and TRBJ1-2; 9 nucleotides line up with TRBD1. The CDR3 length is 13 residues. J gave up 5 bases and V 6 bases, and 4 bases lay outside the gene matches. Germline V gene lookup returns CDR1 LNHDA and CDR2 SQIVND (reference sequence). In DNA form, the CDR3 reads TGTGCCAGTAGGAGGACAGGGGTATATGGCTACACCTTC. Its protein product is CASRRTGVYGYTF.

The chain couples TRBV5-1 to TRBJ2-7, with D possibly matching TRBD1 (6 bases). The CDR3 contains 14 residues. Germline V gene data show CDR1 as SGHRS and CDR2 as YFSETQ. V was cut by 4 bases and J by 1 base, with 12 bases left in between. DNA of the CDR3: TGCGCCAGCAGCGCGCCGACAGGTTCCTACGAGCAGTACTTC. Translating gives CASSAPTGSYEQYF.

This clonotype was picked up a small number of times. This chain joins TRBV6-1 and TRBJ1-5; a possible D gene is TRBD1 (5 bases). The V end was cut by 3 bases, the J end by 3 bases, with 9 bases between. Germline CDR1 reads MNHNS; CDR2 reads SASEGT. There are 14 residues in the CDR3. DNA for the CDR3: TGTGCCAGCAGTGAGGGGCTAGTCAATCAGCCCCAGCATTTT. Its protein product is CASSEGLVNQPQHF.

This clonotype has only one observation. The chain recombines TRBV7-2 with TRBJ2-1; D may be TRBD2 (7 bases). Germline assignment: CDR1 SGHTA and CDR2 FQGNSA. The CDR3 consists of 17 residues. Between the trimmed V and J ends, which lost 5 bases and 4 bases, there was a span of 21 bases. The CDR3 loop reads CASSHPLGGGRYNEQFF. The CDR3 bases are TGTGCCAGCAGCCACCCCCTAGGGGGGGGACGTTACAATGAGCAGTTCTTC.

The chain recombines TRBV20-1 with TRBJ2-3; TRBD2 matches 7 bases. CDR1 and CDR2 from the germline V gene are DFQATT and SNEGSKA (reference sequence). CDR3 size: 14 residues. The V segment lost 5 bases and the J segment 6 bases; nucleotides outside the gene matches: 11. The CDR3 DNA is TGCAGTGCTTCGACTAGCAAGGACTGGGATACGCAGTATTTT. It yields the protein CSASTSKDWDTQYF.

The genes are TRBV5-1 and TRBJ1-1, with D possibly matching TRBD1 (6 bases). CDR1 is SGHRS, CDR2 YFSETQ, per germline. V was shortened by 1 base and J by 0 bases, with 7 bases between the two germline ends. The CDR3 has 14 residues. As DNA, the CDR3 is TGCGCCAGCAGCTTGCCAGGGGTGAACACTGAAGCTTTCTTT. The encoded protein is CASSLPGVNTEAFF. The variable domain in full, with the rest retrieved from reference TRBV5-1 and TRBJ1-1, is KAGVTQTPRYLIKTRGQQVTLSCSPISGHRSVSWYQQTPGQGLQFLFEYFSETQRNKGNFPGRFSGRQFSNSRSEMNVSTLELGDSALYLCASSLPGVNTEAFFGQGTRLTVV.

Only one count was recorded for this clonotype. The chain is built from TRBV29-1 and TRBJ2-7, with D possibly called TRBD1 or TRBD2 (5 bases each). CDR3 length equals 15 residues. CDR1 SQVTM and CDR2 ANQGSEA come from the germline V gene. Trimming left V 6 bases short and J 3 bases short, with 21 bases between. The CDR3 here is CSVEIMGDGYYEQYF. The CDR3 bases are TGCAGCGTAGAGATCATGGGGGACGGATACTACGAGCAGTACTTC.

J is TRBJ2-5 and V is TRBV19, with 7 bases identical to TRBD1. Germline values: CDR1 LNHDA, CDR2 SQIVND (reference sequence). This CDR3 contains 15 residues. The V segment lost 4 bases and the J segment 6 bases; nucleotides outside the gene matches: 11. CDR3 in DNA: TGTGCCAGTAGTACCGCCGGGACAGCTCCAAAGACCCAGTACTTC. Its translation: CASSTAGTAPKTQYF.

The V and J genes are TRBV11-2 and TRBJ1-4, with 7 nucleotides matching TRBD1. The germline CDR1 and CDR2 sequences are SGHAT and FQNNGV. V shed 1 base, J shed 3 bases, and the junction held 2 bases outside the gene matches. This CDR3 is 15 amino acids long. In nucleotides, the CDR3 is TGTGCCAGCAGCTTAGGAGACAGGGCTAATGAAAAACTGTTTTTT. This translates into CASSLGDRANEKLFF.

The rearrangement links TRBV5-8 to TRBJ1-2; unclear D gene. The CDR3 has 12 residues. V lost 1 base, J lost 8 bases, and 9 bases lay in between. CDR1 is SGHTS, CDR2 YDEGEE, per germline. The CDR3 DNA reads TGTGCCAGCAGCTTGACAGATCTGGGCTACACCTTC. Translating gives CASSLTDLGYTF.

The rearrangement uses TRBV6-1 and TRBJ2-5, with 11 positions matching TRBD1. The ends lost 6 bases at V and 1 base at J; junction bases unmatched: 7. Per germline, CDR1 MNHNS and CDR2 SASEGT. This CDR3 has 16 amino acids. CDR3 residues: CASSKTGTGGQETQYF. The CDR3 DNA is TGTGCCAGCAGCAAAACCGGGACAGGGGGCCAAGAGACCCAGTACTTC.

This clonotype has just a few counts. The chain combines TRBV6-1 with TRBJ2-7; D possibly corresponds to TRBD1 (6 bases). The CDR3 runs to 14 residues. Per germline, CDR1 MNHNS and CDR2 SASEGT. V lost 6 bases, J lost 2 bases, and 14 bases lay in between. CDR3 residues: CASSVLDRAYEQYF. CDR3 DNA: TGTGCCAGCAGCGTGCTGGACAGAGCCTACGAGCAGTACTTC.

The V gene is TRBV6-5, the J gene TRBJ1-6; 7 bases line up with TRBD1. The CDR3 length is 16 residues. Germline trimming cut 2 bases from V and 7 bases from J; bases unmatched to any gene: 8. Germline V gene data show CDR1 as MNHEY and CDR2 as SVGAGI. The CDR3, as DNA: TGTGCCAGCAGTTACGCCGGGACAGAGCCGAATTCACCCCTCCACTTT. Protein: CASSYAGTEPNSPLHF.

DNA for the CDR3: TGTGCTAGTGGTTTGGTAGGGGCCAGGGGGTCGACGCAGTATTTT. It specifies CASGLVGARGSTQYF. V and J are TRBV12-5 and TRBJ2-3; 7 positions match TRBD1. Germline trimming cut 0 bases from V and 9 bases from J; bases unmatched to any gene: 9. Germline assignment: CDR1 LGHNT and CDR2 FRNRAP. The CDR3 is made up of 15 amino acids.

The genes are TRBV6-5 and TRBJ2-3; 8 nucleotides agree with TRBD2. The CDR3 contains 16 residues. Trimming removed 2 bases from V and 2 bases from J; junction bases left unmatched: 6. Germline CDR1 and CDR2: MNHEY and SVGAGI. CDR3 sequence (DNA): TGTGCCAGCAGTTACATGGCTAGCGGGTTCACAGATACGCAGTATTTT. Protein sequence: CASSYMASGFTDTQYF.